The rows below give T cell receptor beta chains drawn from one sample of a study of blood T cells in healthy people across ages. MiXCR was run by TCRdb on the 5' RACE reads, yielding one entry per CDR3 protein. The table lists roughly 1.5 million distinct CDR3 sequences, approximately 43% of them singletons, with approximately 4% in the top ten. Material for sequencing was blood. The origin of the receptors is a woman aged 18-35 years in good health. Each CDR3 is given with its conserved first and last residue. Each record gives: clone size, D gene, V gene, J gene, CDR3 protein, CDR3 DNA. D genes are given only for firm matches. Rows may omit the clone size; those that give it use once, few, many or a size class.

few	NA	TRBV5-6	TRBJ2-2	CASSPGQGWTGELFF	TGTGCCAGCAGCCCGGGACAAGGTTGGACCGGGGAGCTGTTTTTT
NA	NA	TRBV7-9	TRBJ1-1	CASSFPMRTEAFF	TGTGCCAGCAGCTTTCCGATGAGGACTGAAGCTTTCTTT
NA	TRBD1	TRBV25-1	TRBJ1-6	CASSPDRVSSPLHF	TGTGCCAGCAGTCCCGACAGGGTTAGTTCACCCCTCCACTTT
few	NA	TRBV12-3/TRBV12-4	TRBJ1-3	CASSLSRVAGNTIYF	TGTGCCAGCAGTTTATCCAGGGTCGCTGGAAACACCATATATTTT
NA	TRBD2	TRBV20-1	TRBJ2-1	CSAADPGGYNEQFF	TGCAGTGCCGCAGACCCCGGGGGGTACAATGAGCAGTTCTTC
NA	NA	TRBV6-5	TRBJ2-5	CASSPSMETQYF	TGTGCCAGCAGCCCGAGTATGGAGACCCAGTACTTC
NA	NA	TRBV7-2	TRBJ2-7	CASSLLTGTSYEQYF	TGTGCCAGCAGCCTGCTGACAGGAACCTCCTACGAGCAGTACTTC
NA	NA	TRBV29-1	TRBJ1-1	CSVEGLVTEAFF	TGCAGCGTTGAAGGTTTAGTCACTGAAGCTTTCTTT
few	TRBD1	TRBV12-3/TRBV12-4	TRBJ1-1	CASSLGWGQGAKNTEAFF	TGTGCCAGCAGTTTGGGTTGGGGACAGGGGGCGAAGAACACTGAAGCTTTCTTT
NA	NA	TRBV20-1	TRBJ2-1	CSARDSKGSGNEQFF	TGCAGTGCTAGAGATAGTAAGGGTTCCGGCAATGAGCAGTTCTTC
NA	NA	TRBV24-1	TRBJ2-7	CATSDHRVHEQYF	TGTGCCACCAGTGACCACAGGGTCCATGAGCAGTACTTC
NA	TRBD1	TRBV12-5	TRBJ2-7	CASGTGTGDFYEQYF	TGTGCTAGTGGTACCGGGACAGGGGACTTCTACGAGCAGTACTTC
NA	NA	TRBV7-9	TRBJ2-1	CASSFWDDSYNEQFF	TGTGCCAGCAGCTTTTGGGACGACTCCTACAATGAGCAGTTCTTC
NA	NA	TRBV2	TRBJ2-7	CASSEIGYEQYF	TGTGCCAGCAGTGAGATTGGTTACGAGCAGTACTTC
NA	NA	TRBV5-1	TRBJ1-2	CASSAGQQRSNYGYTF	TGCGCCAGCAGCGCTGGACAGCAGAGGAGTAACTATGGCTACACCTTC
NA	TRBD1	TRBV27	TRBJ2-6	CASSLYRDSSGANVLTF	TGTGCCAGCAGTTTATACCGGGACAGCTCTGGGGCCAACGTCCTGACTTTC
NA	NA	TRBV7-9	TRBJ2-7	CTSRLDKSSYEQYF	TGTACCAGCAGACTGGACAAAAGCTCCTACGAGCAGTACTTC
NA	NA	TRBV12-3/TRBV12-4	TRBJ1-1	CATGRSSTEAFF	TGTGCCACCGGGCGGTCGAGCACTGAAGCTTTCTTT